This TCR beta chain was obtained from a study of blood T cell repertoires in COVID-19. Across the study: Acute and convalescent COVID-19 specimens originated in the United States, Italy and Spain.

The CDR3 has 14 amino acids. J was trimmed by 2 bases and V by 3 bases; bases with no gene match: 4. CDR1 SGDLS and CDR2 YYNGEE come from the germline V gene. Under the authors' procedure: Counts of nucleated cells, estimated from reference gene primer amplification, were obtained. Profiling relied on immunoSEQ multiplex PCR, and the TCRdb table lists in-frame clones only, not all of them. V and J calls and clone size are those listed in that table; D and trimming were worked out from the DNA. The sample yields 200,000 to 250,000 clones, over 70% seen once. The sequence was obtained from a woman aged 25 to 45 who had been exposed to COVID-19. Sequenced: PBMCs or T cells enriched from blood (not recorded which). J is TRBJ2-7 and V is TRBV9, with 8 positions matching TRBD1. This CDR3 reads CASSAGQGPYEQYF. The CDR3 coding sequence is TGTGCCAGCAGCGCTGGACAGGGACCCTACGAGCAGTACTTC.